The 30 T cell receptor beta chains below all came from one sample that was sequenced in a study of stem cell transplantation in POMP-related autoinflammatory disease. Sequencing used immunoSEQ multiplex PCR; TCRdb keeps in-frame clones, though not all of them. Of some 70,000 clones detected, roughly 93% appear once; the ten largest clones hold roughly 0.7%. The specimen was CD4+ T cells from PBMCs, collected after stem cell transplantation. The receptors come from a human patient with POMP-related autoinflammation and immune dysregulation (PRAID). The graft donor may have contributed some T cells.

The count of this clone is one. The rearrangement uses TRBV10-3 and TRBJ1-2; 9 bases are a match to TRBD1. CDR3 length: 13 amino acids. J gave up 4 bases and V 6 bases, and 3 bases lay outside the gene matches. Germline V lookup: CDR1 ENHRY, CDR2 SYGVKD. In DNA, the CDR3 is TGTGCCATCAGGGAGGACAGGGGCTATGGCTACACCTTC. Protein product: CAIREDRGYGYTF.

This chain joins TRBV7-9 and TRBJ2-1, with a tentative D call TRBD2 (6 bases). Per the germline V gene, CDR1 is SEHNR and CDR2 is FQNEAQ (reference sequence). The ends were cut back, 5 bases at V and 6 bases at J, with 17 bases in the middle. There are 15 residues in the CDR3. The CDR3 here is CASSPEGKPSNEQFF. For the CDR3, the DNA is TGTGCCAGCAGCCCGGAGGGGAAGCCAAGCAATGAGCAGTTCTTC. The full variable domain, rest sourced from reference TRBV7-9 and TRBJ2-1, is DTGVSQNPRHKITKRGQNVTFRCDPISEHNRLYWYRQTLGQGPEFLTYFQNEAQLEKSRLLSDRFSAERPKGSFSTLEIQRTEQGDSAMYLCASSPEGKPSNEQFFGPGTRLTVL.

V and J are TRBV10-3 and TRBJ1-1; 8 bases map to TRBD1. The V gene's germline CDR1 is ENHRY and CDR2 SYGVKD. V trimming: 6 bases; J trimming: 5 bases; junction bases outside the gene matches: 5. The CDR3 is 13 residues long. The DNA of the CDR3 is TGTGCCATCAGAGGGACAGGTAAAACTGAAGCTTTCTTT. Its translation: CAIRGTGKTEAFF.

This rearrangement joins TRBV18 to TRBJ2-3; D unresolved. The CDR3 extends over 15 amino acids. Trimming took off 10 bases at V and 0 bases at J, with 17 bases between the two ends. The germline gives CDR1 KGHSH, CDR2 LQKENI. The CDR3 coding sequence is TGTGCCACCATCTTGCTCCGTTCTAGCACAGATACGCAGTATTTT. Translation: CATILLRSSTDTQYF.

V usage is TRBV28 and J usage is TRBJ2-5; tentatively, D is TRBD2 (5 bases). The CDR3 length is 13 residues. The V end lost 7 bases, the J end lost 4 bases, and 13 bases lay between the germline ends. The germline gives CDR1 MDHEN, CDR2 SYDVKM. The CDR3 DNA is TGTGCCAGCAACCCTGACTACTCAGAGACCCAGTACTTC. It translates to CASNPDYSETQYF.

The J gene is TRBJ2-2, the V gene TRBV30; 7 nucleotides align to TRBD1. Germline values: CDR1 GTSNPN, CDR2 SVGIG (reference sequence). V trimming: 3 bases; J trimming: 8 bases; junction bases outside the gene matches: 6. This CDR3 region has 13 residues. Here the CDR3 reads CAWRTGLTGELFF. CDR3 coding DNA: TGTGCCTGGAGGACAGGGCTTACTGGGGAGCTGTTTTTT.

V gene TRBV7-3 combines with J gene TRBJ2-2; D is possibly TRBD1 (6 bases). There are 17 residues in the CDR3. The germline V and J ends were trimmed by 1 base and 0 bases, with 12 bases remaining between them. The germline V gene encodes CDR1 SGHTA and CDR2 FQGTGA. The CDR3 loop reads CASSLSRDKSNTGELFF. Written as DNA, the CDR3 is TGTGCCAGCAGCTTAAGCCGGGACAAGTCGAACACCGGGGAGCTGTTTTTT.

This clone was found once. This chain joins TRBV4-1 and TRBJ2-3; 9 nucleotides agree with TRBD2. Germline trimming cut 0 bases from V and 3 bases from J; bases unmatched to any gene: 4. Germline V CDR1 and CDR2: MGHRA, YSYEKL. This CDR3 is built from 16 residues. The CDR3 loop reads CASSQDPAGGTDTQYF. CDR3 sequence (DNA): TGCGCCAGCAGCCAAGATCCAGCGGGGGGAACAGATACGCAGTATTTT.

CDR3 in amino acids: CASTDRVEAFF. In DNA form, the CDR3 reads TGTGCCAGTACCGACAGGGTCGAAGCTTTCTTT. This chain connects TRBV19 to TRBJ1-1; 7 bases line up with TRBD1. The trim removed 7 bases at V and 8 bases at J, leaving 4 bases unmatched. Looked up from germline, CDR1 is LNHDA and CDR2 is SQIVND (reference sequence). This CDR3 is 11 amino acids long.

V usage is TRBV11-2 and J usage is TRBJ2-4; D gene uncertain. The V end lost 2 bases, the J end lost 0 bases, and 11 bases lay between the germline ends. There are 16 residues in the CDR3. CDR1 and CDR2 (germline): SGHAT, FQNNGV. CDR3 loop: CASSLLGLSAKNIQYF. CDR3 bases: TGTGCCAGCAGCTTATTAGGATTGTCAGCCAAAAACATTCAGTACTTC.

The rearrangement uses TRBV18 and TRBJ2-7, with 9 nucleotides matching TRBD1. Germline values: CDR1 KGHSH, CDR2 LQKENI. The trim removed 5 bases at V and 2 bases at J, leaving 7 bases unmatched. The CDR3 extends over 15 amino acids. The CDR3, as DNA: TGTGCCAGCTCAGAGAGACAGGGGGGGACCTACGAGCAGTACGTC. It encodes CASSERQGGTYEQYV.

This clone was counted a few times. This chain joins TRBV5-4 and TRBJ2-2; D uncertain. The CDR3 length is 14 residues. The germline V gene encodes CDR1 SGHNT and CDR2 YYREEE (reference sequence). V was trimmed by 4 bases and J by 0 bases, leaving 7 bases between them. CDR3 sequence (DNA): TGTGCCAGCAGCCCAGAAACGAACACCGGGGAGCTGTTTTTT. Translated: CASSPETNTGELFF.

The gene calls are TRBV5-1 and TRBJ1-2, with 10 bases matching TRBD1. CDR1 SGHRS and CDR2 YFSETQ come from the germline V gene. The ends lost 4 bases at V and 8 bases at J; junction bases unmatched: 8. The CDR3 loop spans 14 amino acids. DNA of the CDR3: TGCGCCAGCAGCCGAAGACAGGGGGCGGAGGGCTACACCTTC. This codes for CASSRRQGAEGYTF.

The rearrangement joins TRBV19 to TRBJ1-5; D is ambiguous. V gave up 7 bases and J gave up 7 bases, with 20 bases separating them. Germline lookup yields CDR1 LNHDA and CDR2 SQIVND (reference sequence). The CDR3 sequence is 15 residues long. The CDR3 sequence: CASTTTDGFGQPQHF. Here the CDR3 DNA reads TGTGCCAGTACCACCACGGACGGGTTCGGGCAGCCCCAGCATTTT.

V and J are TRBV7-8 and TRBJ2-5; possibly TRBD2 for D (6 bases). Germline V gene lookup returns CDR1 SGHVS and CDR2 FQNEAQ. V was clipped by 0 bases and J by 3 bases, with 11 bases between them. The CDR3 sequence is 15 residues long. DNA of the CDR3: TGTGCCAGCAGCTTAGCCGGGGGAGTGGAAGAGACCCAGTACTTC. Translation: CASSLAGGVEETQYF.

This rearrangement joins TRBV21-1 to TRBJ2-7. TRBV21-1 is shown as a pseudogene. This CDR3 is 15 amino acids long. CDR3 DNA sequence: TGTGCCATCCCAAGGGGGGCGGGGACTTCCTACGAGCAGTACTTC. Its translation: CAIPRGAGTSYEQYF.

The V call is TRBV11-2, the J call TRBJ2-7; D is perhaps TRBD2 (6 bases). This CDR3 has 15 amino acids. Germline CDR1 SGHAT, CDR2 FQNNGV. V was shortened by 1 base and J by 4 bases, with 14 bases between the two germline ends. CDR3 residues: CASSLGLGRPYEQYF. The CDR3 DNA sequence: TGTGCCAGCAGCTTAGGACTAGGCAGACCATACGAGCAGTACTTC.

This clone was picked up one time. This rearrangement joins TRBV7-9 to TRBJ1-4; D is perhaps TRBD1 (5 bases). V dropped 0 bases and J dropped 5 bases, with 10 bases sitting between them. The CDR3 runs to 15 residues. Germline CDR1 is SEHNR and CDR2 is FQNEAQ (reference sequence). The CDR3 here is CASSLALWGNEKLFF. The CDR3 coding sequence is TGTGCCAGCAGCTTAGCGCTGTGGGGGAATGAAAAACTGTTTTTT.

The chain combines TRBV10-3 with TRBJ1-4; D unclear. V was trimmed by 2 bases and J by 8 bases, leaving 15 bases between them. Germline V gene data show CDR1 as ENHRY and CDR2 as SYGVKD. The CDR3 totals 15 residues. In DNA form, the CDR3 reads TGTGCCATCAGTGAGGATCCCCCTCAGGAGGAAAAACTGTTTTTT. It specifies CAISEDPPQEEKLFF.

The chain couples TRBV5-6 to TRBJ1-3, with TRBD1 matching over 7 bases. Germline CDR1 SGHDT, CDR2 YYEEEE. The CDR3 is 14 residues long. The V gene end was trimmed by 4 bases and the J gene end by 3 bases; junction bases not matched to a gene: 4. The CDR3 coding sequence is TGTGCCAGCAGCCTACAGGGGAGTGGAAACACCATATATTTT. Translated, it gives CASSLQGSGNTIYF. Drawing the rest from reference TRBV5-6 and TRBJ1-3, the complete variable domain is DAGVTQSPTHLIKTRGQQVTLRCSPKSGHDTVSWYQQALGQGPQFIFQYYEEEERQRGNFPDRFSGHQFPNYSSELNVNALLLGDSALYLCASSLQGSGNTIYFGEGSWLTVV.

J is TRBJ1-1 and V is TRBV30; TRBD1 matches 7 bases. From germline, CDR1 is GTSNPN and CDR2 SVGIG (reference sequence). V dropped 7 bases and J dropped 0; count of bases not matched to a gene: 8. CDR3 length equals 14 residues. CDR3 in amino acids: CASTRDSMNTEAFF. CDR3 in DNA: TGTGCCTCGACCCGGGACAGCATGAACACTGAAGCTTTCTTT.

V usage is TRBV6-5 and J usage is TRBJ2-3, with 8 bases matching TRBD1. CDR3 length: 15 amino acids. With 6 bases clipped from V and 3 bases from J, the junction kept 8 bases outside the gene matches. The V gene's germline CDR1 is MNHEY and CDR2 SVGAGI. CDR3 residues: CASRQGAWRTDTQYF. The CDR3, as DNA: TGTGCCAGCAGGCAGGGGGCGTGGAGAACAGATACGCAGTATTTT.

The genes are TRBV3-1 (or the pseudogene TRBV3-2) and TRBJ2-3; 8 positions agree with TRBD2. The CDR3 spans 16 residues. Germline V gene sequence: CDR1 LGHDT, CDR2 YNNKEL (reference sequence). Germline trimming cut 4 bases from V and 2 bases from J; bases unmatched to any gene: 8. The CDR3 nucleotides are TGTGCCAGCAGCCCCGAAGCGGGAGTAATCACAGATACGCAGTATTTT. It yields the protein CASSPEAGVITDTQYF.

The chain links TRBV7-2 to TRBJ2-5; weak D call: TRBD2 (7 bases). The CDR3 covers 15 residues. Trimming took off 1 base at V and 3 bases at J, with 12 bases between the two ends. Germline values: CDR1 SGHTA, CDR2 FQGNSA. CDR3 bases: TGTGCCAGCAGCTTAGTTACGGGGGGCGAAGAGACCCAGTACTTC. It yields the protein CASSLVTGGEETQYF.

V gene TRBV2 combines with J gene TRBJ1-2; D not certain. Per the germline V gene, CDR1 is SNHLY and CDR2 is FYNNEI. V was clipped by 6 bases and J by 0 bases, with 5 bases between them. This CDR3 spans 12 amino acids. The CDR3 nucleotides read TGTGCCAGCAGCTCCCCTAACTATGGCTACACCTTC. Encoded protein: CASSSPNYGYTF.

This clone has just a few counts. The V call is TRBV19, the J call TRBJ2-1, with 11 bases matching TRBD1. This CDR3 spans 15 amino acids. Trimming removed 8 bases from V and 7 bases from J; junction bases left unmatched: 10. CDR1 is LNHDA and CDR2 is SQIVND in the germline V gene (reference sequence). DNA for the CDR3: TGTGCCAGTTCCCGAGGACAGGGGGCATCGAATGAGCAGTTCTTC. Its protein is CASSRGQGASNEQFF.

This clone was seen a few times. The CDR3 protein is CATSDSRGTGYEQYF. Here the CDR3 DNA reads TGTGCCACCAGTGACTCCAGGGGGACGGGCTACGAGCAGTACTTC. The chain carries TRBV24-1 and TRBJ2-7; the match to TRBD1 covers 7 bases. The ends lost 4 bases at V and 3 bases at J; junction bases unmatched: 8. Germline V gives CDR1 KGHDR, CDR2 SFDVKD. CDR3 length: 15 amino acids.

The genes are TRBV6-5 and TRBJ2-2, with no clear D. Trimming pared 6 bases from V and 1 base from J, leaving 6 bases between. The length of the CDR3 is 13 residues. Germline assignment: CDR1 MNHEY and CDR2 SVGAGI. The CDR3 coding sequence is TGTGCCAGCAGGCCACAGAACACCGGGGAGCTGTTTTTT. Translation gives CASRPQNTGELFF.

The gene calls are TRBV9 and TRBJ2-7, with D perhaps given as TRBD1 or TRBD2 (5 bases each). Trimming took 4 bases from V and 5 from J, leaving 19 bases between them. The CDR3 consists of 15 residues. The germline V gene encodes CDR1 SGDLS and CDR2 YYNGEE. The CDR3 loop reads CASSLTGTGQNEQYF. The CDR3 bases are TGTGCCAGCAGCTTAACCGGGACGGGTCAAAACGAGCAGTACTTC.

In its sample, this clone was seen a few times. The gene calls are TRBV7-9 and TRBJ1-5, with TRBD1 matching 7 bases. The CDR3 covers 15 residues. Germline V gene data show CDR1 as SEHNR and CDR2 as FQNEAQ (reference sequence). The V and J ends lost 4 bases and 1 base, in that order; junction bases with no gene match: 4. In DNA, the CDR3 is TGTGCCAGCAGCTCCGACAGGGTAAGCAATCAGCCCCAGCATTTT. It encodes CASSSDRVSNQPQHF.